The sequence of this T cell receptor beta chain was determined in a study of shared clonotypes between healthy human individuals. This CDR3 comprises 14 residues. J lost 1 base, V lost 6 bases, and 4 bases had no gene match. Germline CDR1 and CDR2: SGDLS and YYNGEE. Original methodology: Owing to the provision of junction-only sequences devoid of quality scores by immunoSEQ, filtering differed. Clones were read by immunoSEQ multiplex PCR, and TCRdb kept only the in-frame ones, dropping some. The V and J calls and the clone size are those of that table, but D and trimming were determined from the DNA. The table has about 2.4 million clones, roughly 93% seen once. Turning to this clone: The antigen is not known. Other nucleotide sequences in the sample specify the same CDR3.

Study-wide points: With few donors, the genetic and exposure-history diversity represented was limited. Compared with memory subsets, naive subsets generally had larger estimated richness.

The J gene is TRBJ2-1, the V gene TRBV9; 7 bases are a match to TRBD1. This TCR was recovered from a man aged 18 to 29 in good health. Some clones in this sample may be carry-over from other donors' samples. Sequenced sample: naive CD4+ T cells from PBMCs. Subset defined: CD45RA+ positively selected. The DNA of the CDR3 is TGTGCCAGCAACAGACAGGGTTCCTACAATGAGCAGTTCTTC. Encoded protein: CASNRQGSYNEQFF.